A selection of T cell receptor beta chains follows, all from one sample in a study of blood T cell repertoires in COVID-19. Produced via immunoSEQ multiplex PCR; TCRdb's table is partial and in-frame only. Altogether over 200,000 clones are present, roughly 92% being singletons, with the ten largest covering 0.82%. The sequencing sample was made of peripheral blood. These receptor sequences come from a man in his sixties with COVID-19, enrolled during active disease. CDR3s include the opening cysteine and the closing phenylalanine or tryptophan. The D gene is left open where the match is weak. A row's size may be missing; if present it is once, few, many or a size class.

d_call: TRBD1
j_call: TRBJ1-4
clone_size: -
v_call: TRBV28
cdr3_aa: CASRPQGATNEKLFF
cdr3_nt: TGTGCCAGCAGACCTCAGGGGGCAACTAATGAAAAACTGTTTTTT

d_call: -
j_call: TRBJ1-1
clone_size: -
v_call: TRBV6-1
cdr3_aa: CASSERGFTEAFF
cdr3_nt: TGTGCCAGCAGTGAAAGAGGCTTCACTGAAGCTTTCTTT

d_call: TRBD2
j_call: TRBJ2-7
clone_size: -
v_call: TRBV25-1
cdr3_aa: CASSDLAGAYEQYF
cdr3_nt: TGTGCCAGCAGTGACCTAGCGGGAGCCTACGAGCAGTACTTC

d_call: -
j_call: TRBJ2-2
clone_size: -
v_call: TRBV19
cdr3_aa: CASTQVSNTGELFF
cdr3_nt: TGTGCCAGTACTCAGGTGTCGAACACCGGGGAGCTGTTTTTT

d_call: TRBD1
j_call: TRBJ2-7
clone_size: once
v_call: TRBV28
cdr3_aa: CASSTTGTGLPYEQYF
cdr3_nt: TGTGCCAGCAGTACGACCGGGACAGGGCTTCCCTACGAGCAGTACTTC

d_call: TRBD2
j_call: TRBJ2-7
clone_size: -
v_call: TRBV28
cdr3_aa: CASTAGGPPYEQYF
cdr3_nt: TGTGCCAGCACGGCGGGAGGGCCCCCCTACGAGCAGTACTTC

d_call: TRBD1
j_call: TRBJ1-3
clone_size: -
v_call: TRBV5-5
cdr3_aa: CASSLGTGPGNTIYF
cdr3_nt: TGTGCCAGCAGCTTGGGGACAGGGCCTGGAAACACCATATATTTT

d_call: -
j_call: TRBJ1-1
clone_size: -
v_call: TRBV12-5
cdr3_aa: CASGTEVGTEAFF
cdr3_nt: TGTGCTAGTGGCACAGAAGTGGGCACTGAAGCTTTCTTT

d_call: TRBD2
j_call: TRBJ2-1
clone_size: -
v_call: TRBV5-1
cdr3_aa: CASSLVPGLAIKGEQFF
cdr3_nt: TGCGCCAGCAGTTTGGTACCGGGACTAGCGATTAAGGGTGAGCAGTTCTTC

d_call: TRBD1
j_call: TRBJ2-2
clone_size: -
v_call: TRBV7-6
cdr3_aa: CASNLQGFGTGELFF
cdr3_nt: TGTGCCAGCAACCTACAGGGGTTTGGCACCGGGGAGCTGTTTTTT

d_call: TRBD2
j_call: TRBJ2-2
clone_size: -
v_call: TRBV4-3
cdr3_aa: CASSQELAGNTGELFF
cdr3_nt: TGCGCCAGCAGCCAAGAGTTAGCGGGAAACACCGGGGAGCTGTTTTTT